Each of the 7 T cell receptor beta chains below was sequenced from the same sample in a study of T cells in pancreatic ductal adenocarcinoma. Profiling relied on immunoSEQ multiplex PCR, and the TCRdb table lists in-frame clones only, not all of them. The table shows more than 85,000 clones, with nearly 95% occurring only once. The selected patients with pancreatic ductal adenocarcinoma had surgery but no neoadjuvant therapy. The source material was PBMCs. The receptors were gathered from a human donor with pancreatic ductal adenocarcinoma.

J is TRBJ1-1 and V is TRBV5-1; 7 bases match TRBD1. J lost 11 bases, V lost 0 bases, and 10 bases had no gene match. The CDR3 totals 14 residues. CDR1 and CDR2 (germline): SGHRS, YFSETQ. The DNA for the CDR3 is TGCGCCAGCAGCTTGGAAGGGGGCCCGTACAGCGCTTTCTTT. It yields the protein CASSLEGGPYSAFF.

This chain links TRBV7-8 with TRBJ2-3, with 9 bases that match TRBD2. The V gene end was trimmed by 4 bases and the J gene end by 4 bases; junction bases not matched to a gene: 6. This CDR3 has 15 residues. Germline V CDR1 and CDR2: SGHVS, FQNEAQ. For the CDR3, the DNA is TGTGCCAGCAGCTCTGGGGCGGGAGGGGCAGATACGCAGTATTTT. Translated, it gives CASSSGAGGADTQYF.

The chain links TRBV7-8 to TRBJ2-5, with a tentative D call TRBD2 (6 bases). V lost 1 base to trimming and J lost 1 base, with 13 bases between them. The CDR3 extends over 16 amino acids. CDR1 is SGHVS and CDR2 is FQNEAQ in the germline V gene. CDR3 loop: CASSLGRDGFQETQYF. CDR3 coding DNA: TGTGCCAGCAGCTTAGGGCGGGACGGTTTCCAAGAGACCCAGTACTTC.

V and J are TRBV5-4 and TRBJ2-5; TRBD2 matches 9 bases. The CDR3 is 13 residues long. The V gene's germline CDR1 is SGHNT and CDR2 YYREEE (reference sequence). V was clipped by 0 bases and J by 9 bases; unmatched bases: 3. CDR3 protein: CASSLGGRGPQYF. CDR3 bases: TGTGCCAGCAGCTTGGGCGGGAGGGGGCCCCAGTACTTC.

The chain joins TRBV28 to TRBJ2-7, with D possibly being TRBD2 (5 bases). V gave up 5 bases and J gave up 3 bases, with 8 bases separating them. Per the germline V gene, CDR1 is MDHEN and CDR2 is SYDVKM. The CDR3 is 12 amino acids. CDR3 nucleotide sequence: TGTGCCAGCAGTCTACGGGACTACGAGCAGTACTTC. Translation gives CASSLRDYEQYF. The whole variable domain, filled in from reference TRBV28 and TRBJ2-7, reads DVKVTQSSRYLVKRTGEKVFLECVQDMDHENMFWYRQDPGLGLRLIYFSYDVKMKEKGDIPEGYSVSREKKERFSLILESASTNQTSMYLCASSLRDYEQYFGPGTRLTVT.

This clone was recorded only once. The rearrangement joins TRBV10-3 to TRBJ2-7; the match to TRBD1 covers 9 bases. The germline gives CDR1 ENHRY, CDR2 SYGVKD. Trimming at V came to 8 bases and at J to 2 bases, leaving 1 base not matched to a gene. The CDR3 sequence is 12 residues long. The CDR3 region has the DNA TGTGCCATCGGGACAGGGACCTACGAGCAGTACTTC. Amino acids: CAIGTGTYEQYF.

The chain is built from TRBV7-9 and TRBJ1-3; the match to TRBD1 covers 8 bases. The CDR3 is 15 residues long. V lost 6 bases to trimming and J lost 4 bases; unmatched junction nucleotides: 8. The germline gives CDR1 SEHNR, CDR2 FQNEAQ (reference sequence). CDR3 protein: CASRSDRVGGNTIYF. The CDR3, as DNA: TGTGCCAGCAGATCGGACAGGGTGGGCGGAAACACCATATATTTT.